This T cell receptor beta chain was captured by sequencing in a study of glioma-infiltrating T cells after dendritic cell vaccination (TCRdb year 2016). Broadly, across the study: The cohort comprised 15 or so glioblastoma patients from Phase I and II dendritic cell vaccination trials, 9 newly diagnosed and 6 with recurrent disease. Each patient was given three intradermal dendritic cell vaccine injections, spaced two weeks apart, in the arm below the axilla. The vaccine consisted of monocyte-derived dendritic cells cultured approximately 7 days with IL-4 and GM-CSF, then pulsed overnight with autologous tumor lysate. Survival after dendritic cell vaccination was correlated with TCR sequencing metrics, including TIL content and tumor-blood repertoire overlap. Deep sequencing of TCR beta CDR3 regions was used to quantify tumor-infiltrating lymphocyte content and compare tumor and blood repertoires in dendritic cell-vaccinated glioblastoma patients. Between the early 2000s and the early 2010s, the patients were given dendritic cell vaccination pulsed with autologous tumor lysate.

To note about this clone: The specificity of this receptor is unknown. Base qualities are not provided; no much larger clone lies one nucleotide away.

The CDR3 holds 15 amino acids from the cysteine to the phenylalanine. Just CDR3 DNA is preserved here, 45 bases in frame from base 1. Per the germline V gene, SGHRS is the CDR1 and YFSETQ is the CDR2. The germline V and J ends show losses of 0 bases and 6 bases respectively, and no gene match explains 4 bases of the junction. The sample's time point, from its label and the paper: after dendritic cell vaccination, including at tumor progression/relapse. Selection of patients required sufficient residual fresh-frozen tumor tissue and over two years of available survival data. Molecular status otherwise varied across the glioblastoma patients, but none of them carried an isocitrate dehydrogenase mutation. PBMC were collected before vaccination, two weeks after the third vaccination, and at tumor progression when it occurred. Genomic DNA was extracted with the Qiagen DNeasy Blood extraction Kit. Findings and caveats that apply to the study as a whole: TCR clonality showed no direct relationship with survival, which suggests that a diverse polyclonal response may be important. The cohort was small and heterogeneous, few patients had complete blood and tumor sets, and even fewer had initial-recurrent tumor pairs. The TCR overlap response model with three groups was called speculative and said to need prospective validation. After dendritic cell vaccination, a higher estimated pretreatment TIL content predicted longer time to progression and longer overall survival.

Using the immunoSEQ assay, TCRB CDR3 regions were amplified from 2 to 2.5 micrograms of genomic DNA, or from all available DNA when less than that was on hand. The multiplex PCR relied on 60 forward primers for TCR V beta segments and 13 reverse primers for J beta segments. Synthetic control templates were spiked into each sample at limiting dilution to estimate reads per starting template. The Illumina HiSeq System generated 87 bp sequencing reads. Regarding the original processing steps: PCR and sequencing errors were removed by a nearest neighbor algorithm that merged closely related sequences. TCR overlap was defined as the percentage of unique tumor TCR beta sequences that were also present in the same patient's peripheral blood. TCRdb's version of the immuneACCESS table is confined to in-frame rearrangements and falls short of the full clone set. An unresolved V gene accounts for under half of the shortfall where checked; the remainder is of unknown origin. V and J calls and clone size are given by that table; D and trimming were obtained from the DNA. Present in this sample are about 99,000 clones, roughly 80% of which were seen just once. The ten largest account for 5.4% of the sample.

The sequenced sample was blood, obtained after dendritic cell vaccination. The chain is assembled from TRBV5-1 and TRBJ2-1; 9 middle bases align to TRBD2. This receptor was identified in a human donor with glioblastoma. Here is the DNA: TGCGCCAGCAGCTTGGGACTAGCGGAATCCAATGAGCAGTTCTTC. This translates into CASSLGLAESNEQFF.